This T cell receptor (beta chain) was documented in a study of CD8+ T cells in alopecia areata. Across the whole study: The study gave treated patients oral tofacitinib at 5 to 10 mg twice daily. Study conclusions and caveats: Mice gave a clearer picture of TCR sharing than patients did, possibly for HLA-related reasons.

The CDR3 spans 13 residues. CDR1 is PRHDT and CDR2 is FYEKMQ in the germline V gene (reference sequence). Once RNA had been extracted, it was reverse transcribed into cDNA to act as the sequencing template. The protocol was immunoSEQ multiplex PCR, while the TCRdb copy is restricted to in-frame clones and leaves out a portion. The data contain 100,000 to 150,000 clones, 30% to 40% of them singletons. This clone was counted a few times. Its target is unknown. A junction boundary mismatches the germline segment, possibly from a read error. This clonotype was sampled from a human donor with alopecia areata. Sample: CD4+ T cells sorted from blood. The chain joins TRBV13 to TRBJ2-7; D unclear. CDR3 protein: CASRHRYSDEQYF. The CDR3 DNA is TGTGCCAGCAGACACCGCTACTCCGACGAGCAGTACTTC.